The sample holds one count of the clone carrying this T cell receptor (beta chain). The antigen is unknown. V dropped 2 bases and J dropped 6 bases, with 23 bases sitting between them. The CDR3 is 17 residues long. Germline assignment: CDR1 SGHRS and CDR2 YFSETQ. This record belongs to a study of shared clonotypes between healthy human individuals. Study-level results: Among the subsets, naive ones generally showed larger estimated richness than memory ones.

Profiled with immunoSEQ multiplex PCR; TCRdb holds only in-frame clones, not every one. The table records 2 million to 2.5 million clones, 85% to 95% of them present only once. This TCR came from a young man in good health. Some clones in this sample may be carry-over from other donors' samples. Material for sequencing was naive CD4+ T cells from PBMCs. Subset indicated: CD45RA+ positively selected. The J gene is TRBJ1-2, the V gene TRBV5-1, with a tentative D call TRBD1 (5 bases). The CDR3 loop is CASSFPDSSPLGNGYTF. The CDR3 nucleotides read TGCGCCAGCAGCTTTCCCGACAGCTCTCCCTTGGGGAATGGCTACACCTTC. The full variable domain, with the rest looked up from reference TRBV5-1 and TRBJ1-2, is KAGVTQTPRYLIKTRGQQVTLSCSPISGHRSVSWYQQTPGQGLQFLFEYFSETQRNKGNFPGRFSGRQFSNSRSEMNVSTLELGDSALYLCASSFPDSSPLGNGYTFGSGTRLTVV.